A single sample gave rise to the 24 T cell receptor beta chains below, sequenced in a study of blood T cell repertoires in COVID-19. Assay: immunoSEQ multiplex PCR; the TCRdb copy retains only in-frame clones and omits some. The repertoire consists of fewer than 300,000 clones, with around 82% occurring once and the leading ten covering 8% to 9.5%. The material sequenced was peripheral blood. These receptors were collected from a woman in her fifties or sixties who had recovered from COVID-19.

The J gene is TRBJ1-6, the V gene TRBV28; D possibly corresponds to TRBD1 (5 bases). The V gene lost 6 bases and the J gene lost 7 bases, with 13 bases spanning the gap. The CDR3 has 14 residues. Germline V gene data show CDR1 as MDHEN and CDR2 as SYDVKM. CDR3 in amino acids: CASRTGTTNSPLHF. CDR3 sequence (DNA): TGTGCCAGCAGAACCGGGACTACAAATTCACCCCTCCACTTT.

The chain combines TRBV7-8 with TRBJ2-5, with D possibly being TRBD2 (6 bases). The V gene's germline CDR1 is SGHVS and CDR2 FQNEAQ. Trimming pared 8 bases from V and 5 bases from J, leaving 24 bases between. The CDR3 is made up of 16 amino acids. DNA of the CDR3: TGTGCCAGCGTTGCGGGAAGGAGGTTAGCGATTGAGACCCAGTACTTC. This sequence encodes CASVAGRRLAIETQYF.

The rearrangement joins TRBV12-3 or TRBV12-4 to TRBJ1-4; D is possibly TRBD1 (5 bases). Trimming removed 7 bases from V and 8 bases from J, with 14 bases in between. This CDR3 region has 13 residues. CDR3 bases: TGTGCCAGCATTAGGGGTGCGGGGGAAAAACTGTTTTTT. It translates to CASIRGAGEKLFF.

This clone was detected only a few times. V and J are TRBV19 and TRBJ2-7, with 7 bases fitting TRBD2. Looked up from germline, CDR1 is LNHDA and CDR2 is SQIVND (reference sequence). The length of the CDR3 is 15 residues. The V gene end was trimmed by 5 bases and the J gene end by 2 bases; junction bases not matched to a gene: 9. The CDR3 DNA follows: TGTGCCAGTAGTGCTTACGGGACTACGGCCTACGAGCAGTACTTC. The encoded protein is CASSAYGTTAYEQYF.

The rearrangement joins TRBV19 to TRBJ1-5, with 7 bases aligning to TRBD1. Per germline, CDR1 LNHDA and CDR2 SQIVND (reference sequence). The V segment lost 6 bases and the J segment 0 bases; nucleotides outside the gene matches: 8. This CDR3 comprises 16 residues. CDR3 DNA sequence: TGTGCCAGTAGGCACAGGGGTGGGTATAGCAATCAGCCCCAGCATTTT. It yields the protein CASRHRGGYSNQPQHF.

By its share, this clone is medium-sized. The chain recombines TRBV28 with TRBJ2-7; 7 bases map to TRBD2. Germline values: CDR1 MDHEN, CDR2 SYDVKM. CDR3 size: 17 residues. With 4 bases clipped from V and 1 base from J, the junction kept 13 bases outside the gene matches. The CDR3 DNA follows: TGTGCCAGCAGTTCAGGCGGGGGACGCCGATATTCCTACGAGCAGTACTTC. Translated, it gives CASSSGGGRRYSYEQYF.

The chain links TRBV28 to TRBJ1-1; D gene uncertain. This CDR3 comprises 11 residues. Deletions cut 10 bases from V and 10 bases from J, with 16 bases between. Germline CDR1 MDHEN, CDR2 SYDVKM. CDR3 residues: CATVRGIGAFF. In DNA, the CDR3 is TGTGCCACCGTTCGGGGTATCGGAGCTTTCTTT.

The rearrangement links TRBV29-1 to TRBJ2-5, with D possibly being TRBD1 (6 bases). The CDR3 consists of 12 residues. Trimming pared 6 bases from V and 2 bases from J, leaving 10 bases between. In germline, CDR1 is SQVTM, CDR2 ANQGSEA. CDR3 sequence reads: CSVRGWQETQYF. CDR3 DNA: TGCAGCGTAAGGGGGTGGCAAGAGACCCAGTACTTC.

V gene TRBV4-1 combines with J gene TRBJ2-5; D is uncertain. Between the trimmed V and J ends, which lost 0 bases and 5 bases, there was a span of 4 bases. Germline V lookup: CDR1 MGHRA, CDR2 YSYEKL. This CDR3 is built from 12 residues. Here the CDR3 reads CASSQDSETQYF. The CDR3 bases are TGCGCCAGCAGCCAAGATTCGGAGACCCAGTACTTC.

The J gene is TRBJ1-2, the V gene TRBV6-2 or TRBV6-3; tentative D call: TRBD1 (6 bases). The CDR3 runs to 15 residues. The ends were cut back, 5 bases at V and 0 bases at J, with 13 bases in the middle. Germline V CDR1 and CDR2: MNHEY, SVGEGT. CDR3 DNA sequence: TGTGCCAGCAGTGTCGGGACAACCCCTAACTATGGCTACACCTTC. Translation: CASSVGTTPNYGYTF.

The chain couples TRBV7-2 to TRBJ1-5; the D is unclear. With 3 bases removed from V and 5 bases from J, the gap between germline ends came to 11 bases. Germline CDR1 is SGHTA and CDR2 is FQGNSA. The CDR3 is 14 residues long. The CDR3 protein is CASSFAPGDQPQHF. CDR3 bases: TGTGCCAGCAGCTTCGCTCCCGGGGATCAGCCCCAGCATTTT.

The chain joins TRBV7-8 to TRBJ1-6; perhaps TRBD1 as D (6 bases). Trimming took off 5 bases at V and 5 bases at J, with 10 bases between the two ends. The germline CDR1 and CDR2 sequences are SGHVS and FQNEAQ. The CDR3 length is 14 residues. The CDR3 loop reads CASSTGQHNSPLHF. The CDR3 nucleotides read TGTGCCAGCAGCACTGGACAGCATAATTCACCCCTCCACTTT.

In nucleotides, the CDR3 is TGTGCCTGGAGTCCTAGCGGGAGTGGGTACGAGCAGTACTTC. This codes for CAWSPSGSGYEQYF. V gene TRBV30 combines with J gene TRBJ2-7, with 10 nucleotides matching TRBD2. Germline CDR1 is GTSNPN and CDR2 is SVGIG (reference sequence). Unmatched junction bases numbered 5, after V lost 2 bases and J lost 4 bases. CDR3 size: 14 residues.

The rearrangement links TRBV28 to TRBJ1-2; 7 bases line up with TRBD1. The V gene's germline CDR1 is MDHEN and CDR2 SYDVKM. The V gene end was trimmed by 2 bases and the J gene end by 4 bases; junction bases not matched to a gene: 4. The CDR3 is 14 residues long. CDR3 amino acids: CASSLTGESYGYTF. The CDR3 bases are TGTGCCAGCAGTTTAACAGGGGAGAGCTATGGCTACACCTTC.

In nucleotides, the CDR3 is TGTGCCAGCTCACCCTCTTCCGCGGCGGAGACCCAGTACTTC. It yields the protein CASSPSSAAETQYF. This chain connects TRBV18 to TRBJ2-5; D unclear. The CDR3 extends over 14 amino acids. The V gene lost 3 bases and the J gene lost 5 bases, with 13 bases spanning the gap. Per germline, CDR1 KGHSH and CDR2 LQKENI.

This chain connects TRBV7-2 to TRBJ1-5; TRBD1 matches at 8 bases. Per germline, CDR1 SGHTA and CDR2 FQGNSA. The CDR3 consists of 15 residues. Germline trimming cut 5 bases from V and 6 bases from J; bases unmatched to any gene: 9. The CDR3 loop is CASSPGQGAGQPQHF. CDR3 bases: TGTGCCAGCAGCCCAGGGCAGGGGGCAGGTCAGCCCCAGCATTTT.

V usage is TRBV6-6 and J usage is TRBJ2-5, with a weak D call TRBD1 (5 bases). V was cut by 6 bases and J by 1 base, with 15 bases left in between. In germline, CDR1 is MNHNY, CDR2 SVGAGI (reference sequence). The CDR3 consists of 15 residues. DNA for the CDR3: TGTGCCAGCAGGAATCCGACAGCCACCCAAGAGACCCAGTACTTC. This gives the protein CASRNPTATQETQYF.

DNA of the CDR3: TGCGCCAGCAGCTTGGCCGGTGAGGTGGAGACCCAGTACTTC. It encodes CASSLAGEVETQYF. The rearrangement links TRBV5-1 to TRBJ2-5; D unresolved. This CDR3 is 14 amino acids long. The germline V gene has CDR1 SGHRS and CDR2 YFSETQ. Trimming stripped 0 bases from V and 5 bases from J, with 11 bases between. The complete variable domain, with remaining parts taken from reference TRBV5-1 and TRBJ2-5, reads KAGVTQTPRYLIKTRGQQVTLSCSPISGHRSVSWYQQTPGQGLQFLFEYFSETQRNKGNFPGRFSGRQFSNSRSEMNVSTLELGDSALYLCASSLAGEVETQYFGPGTRLLVL.

This chain uses TRBV5-1 with TRBJ2-7; D gene uncertain. Germline-derived CDR1 and CDR2 are SGHRS and YFSETQ. The CDR3 loop spans 15 amino acids. V shed 0 bases and J shed 3 bases, with 13 bases lying between them. Here the CDR3 DNA reads TGCGCCAGCAGCTTGGATTCTTCCGGGTTCTACGAGCAGTACTTC. It yields the protein CASSLDSSGFYEQYF. Variable domain in full (rest from reference TRBV5-1 and TRBJ2-7): KAGVTQTPRYLIKTRGQQVTLSCSPISGHRSVSWYQQTPGQGLQFLFEYFSETQRNKGNFPGRFSGRQFSNSRSEMNVSTLELGDSALYLCASSLDSSGFYEQYFGPGTRLTVT.

The chain recombines TRBV9 with TRBJ1-6, with 9 bases matching TRBD1. CDR1 and CDR2 (germline): SGDLS, YYNGEE. This CDR3 region has 14 residues. With 3 bases clipped from V and 7 bases from J, the junction kept 2 bases outside the gene matches. CDR3 in amino acids: CASSGGQGNSPLHF. The CDR3 nucleotides read TGTGCCAGCAGCGGAGGACAGGGGAATTCACCCCTCCACTTT.

The rearrangement uses TRBV30 and TRBJ2-2, with D perhaps matching TRBD1 (6 bases). The CDR3 length is 14 residues. Germline lookup yields CDR1 GTSNPN and CDR2 SVGIG (reference sequence). The V end lost 2 bases, the J end lost 4 bases, and 11 bases lay between the germline ends. Here the CDR3 reads CAWSLRGITGELFF. The CDR3 DNA sequence: TGTGCCTGGAGTTTGAGGGGGATCACCGGGGAGCTGTTTTTT.

There are a few counts of this clone. The V call is TRBV27, the J call TRBJ1-4; no clear D. The CDR3 contains 15 residues. CDR1 is MNHEY, CDR2 SMNVEV, per germline (reference sequence). V lost 2 bases to trimming and J lost 0 bases, with 7 bases between them. The CDR3 DNA follows: TGTGCCAGCAGTTTAGGGCACCCAACTAATGAAAAACTGTTTTTT. This translates into CASSLGHPTNEKLFF.

This clone was observed a few times. This chain uses TRBV18 with TRBJ2-5; weak D call: TRBD2 (5 bases). Between the trimmed V and J ends, which lost 2 bases and 4 bases, there was a span of 8 bases. CDR3 size: 13 residues. Germline values: CDR1 KGHSH, CDR2 LQKENI. The CDR3 DNA is TGTGCCAGCTCACCAACGGCGGGAGAGACCCAGTACTTC. The encoded protein is CASSPTAGETQYF.

The genes are TRBV4-3 and TRBJ2-1, with D tentatively TRBD2 (6 bases). The V end was cut by 6 bases, the J end by 9 bases, with 15 bases between. This CDR3 is built from 13 residues. Germline V gives CDR1 LGHNA, CDR2 YSLEER. Here the CDR3 DNA reads TGCGCCAGCAGTGGGCGGGGAATGGGTGAGCAGTTCTTC. Its protein is CASSGRGMGEQFF.